The 27 T cell receptor beta chains below all came from one sample that was sequenced in a study of T-cell reconstitution after alpha-beta-depleted transplantation in children. Preparing the TCRbeta library involved the use of unique molecular identifiers. TCRdb used MiXCR to reprocess the PCR reads, holding one entry per CDR3 protein. The sample has 500,000 to 650,000 distinct CDR3 sequences; 10% to 15% are singletons. The sample consisted of PBMCs, mostly from graft donor cells, taken 360 days after TCRalphabeta/CD19-depleted stem cell transplant. These receptors originate from a male patient younger than 18 who had a stem cell transplant for acute myeloid leukemia, so the T cells may come from the graft donor.

This clonotype was counted a single time. A read error may be the cause here, since a much bigger clone is one base away. The CDR3 does not end in the conserved phenylalanine or tryptophan, so this is likely a read error. V and J are TRBV12-3 or TRBV12-4 and TRBJ2-1; D uncertain. V gave up 7 bases and J gave up 4 bases, with 17 bases separating them. This CDR3 comprises 15 residues. DNA of the CDR3: TGTGCCAGCATCCCCGGGCCCCTTGGTTACAATGAGCAGTTCGTC. Its protein product is CASIPGPLGYNEQFV.

The V gene is TRBV20-1, the J gene TRBJ2-7, with 8 bases matching TRBD1. V shed 1 base and J 8 bases; nucleotides not matched to a gene: 10. The germline V gene has CDR1 DFQATT and CDR2 SNEGSKA (reference sequence). The CDR3 is 14 amino acids. CDR3 region: CSARGAQGGLKQYF. In nucleotides, the CDR3 is TGCAGTGCTAGAGGGGCACAGGGGGGCCTGAAGCAGTACTTC.

The chain uses TRBV7-9 and TRBJ2-5, with D unresolved. The CDR3 spans 11 residues. In germline, CDR1 is SEHNR, CDR2 FQNEAQ (reference sequence). V lost 5 bases to trimming and J lost 5 bases, with 6 bases between them. The CDR3 is CASSKWETQYF. CDR3 sequence (DNA): TGTGCCAGCAGCAAGTGGGAGACCCAGTACTTC.

This clonotype was seen a few times. The V and J genes are TRBV28 and TRBJ2-5, with D tentatively TRBD1 (5 bases). Per germline, CDR1 MDHEN and CDR2 SYDVKM. Between the trimmed V and J ends, which lost 2 bases and 2 bases, there was a span of 9 bases. The CDR3 length is 14 residues. Here the CDR3 DNA reads TGTGCCAGCAGTTTAAGGAACAGGCAAGAGACCCAGTACTTC. Its translation: CASSLRNRQETQYF.

This clonotype came up a few times. V gene TRBV29-1 combines with J gene TRBJ2-1, with 12 bases that match TRBD2. The CDR3 spans 14 residues. The trim removed 8 bases at V and 4 bases at J, leaving 6 bases unmatched. Germline V gene sequence: CDR1 SQVTM, CDR2 ANQGSEA. CDR3 DNA sequence: TGCAGCTCTCGACTAGCGGGAGCATACAATGAGCAGTTCTTC. Residues: CSSRLAGAYNEQFF.

This clonotype came up a few times. The genes are TRBV11-1 and TRBJ2-5; D not resolved. Germline CDR1 reads SGHAT; CDR2 reads FQDESV (reference sequence). This CDR3 is 18 amino acids long. Trimming shortened V by 4 bases and J by 2 bases, and 23 bases separated the two germline ends. Here the CDR3 reads CASSSTRILHYKQETQYF. The CDR3, as DNA: TGTGCCAGCAGCTCCACTCGGATCCTCCACTACAAGCAAGAGACCCAGTACTTC.

This clonotype was counted many times. The rearrangement joins TRBV29-1 to TRBJ1-5, with TRBD1 identical over 7 bases. CDR1 SQVTM and CDR2 ANQGSEA come from the germline V gene. Germline trimming cut 4 bases from V and 4 bases from J; bases unmatched to any gene: 4. The CDR3 contains 13 residues. CDR3 nucleotide sequence: TGCAGCGTTGCCAGGGGGATGAATCAGCCCCAGCATTTT. Translating it yields CSVARGMNQPQHF.

This rearrangement joins TRBV9 to TRBJ2-1; tentative D call: TRBD2 (6 bases). The CDR3 has 15 residues. Trimming shortened V by 0 bases and J by 5 bases, and 12 bases separated the two germline ends. Germline-derived CDR1 and CDR2 are SGDLS and YYNGEE. The CDR3 reads CASSVAGLLNNEQFF. CDR3 coding DNA: TGTGCCAGCAGCGTAGCGGGACTTCTGAACAATGAGCAGTTCTTC.

In this sample, this clonotype turned up a few times. This chain connects TRBV4-3 to TRBJ2-7; D may correspond to TRBD1 or TRBD2 (5 bases each). CDR1 is LGHNA, CDR2 YSLEER, per germline. Trimming took off 1 base at V and 4 bases at J, with 14 bases between the two ends. The CDR3 is 15 residues long. The CDR3 region has the DNA TGCGCCAGCAGCCAAGCAGAGGGGACCTTTTACGAGCAGTACTTC. Translated: CASSQAEGTFYEQYF.

The genes are TRBV11-3 and TRBJ1-1; possible D gene TRBD1, 5 bases. Germline V lookup: CDR1 SGHNT, CDR2 YENEEA. V lost 4 bases, J lost 5 bases, and 20 bases lay in between. The CDR3 has 16 amino acids. The CDR3 region has the DNA TGTGCCAGCAGCTCCTTCCCTGACAGAGAAGAAACTGAAGCTTTCTTT. Amino acids: CASSSFPDREETEAFF.

At least ten counts were recorded for this clonotype. This sequence joins TRBV7-8 and TRBJ2-7; TRBD1 aligns across 11 bases. The CDR3 runs to 14 residues. Germline assignment: CDR1 SGHVS and CDR2 FQNEAQ. V lost 5 bases and J lost 6; bases outside the gene matches: 6. CDR3 sequence: CASSPQGTGGEQYF. CDR3 DNA sequence: TGTGCCAGCAGCCCTCAGGGGACAGGGGGCGAGCAGTACTTC.

This clonotype occurred many times. V is TRBV7-2 and J is TRBJ2-7; 11 nucleotides agree with TRBD1. V shed 3 bases, J shed 7 bases, and the junction held 5 bases outside the gene matches. CDR1 is SGHTA, CDR2 FQGNSA, per germline. This CDR3 comprises 14 residues. The CDR3 is CASSFRDRGEEQYF. In nucleotides, the CDR3 is TGTGCCAGCAGCTTCCGGGACAGGGGGGAAGAGCAGTACTTC.

The table lists this clonotype with many counts. CDR3 protein: CASSLWASNTEAFF. CDR3 bases: TGTGCCAGCAGCCTCTGGGCCTCGAACACTGAAGCTTTCTTT. V gene TRBV9 combines with J gene TRBJ1-1; D gene unclear. The CDR3 sequence is 14 residues long. CDR1 and CDR2 from the germline V gene are SGDLS and YYNGEE. V lost 4 bases, J lost 1 base, and 11 bases lay in between.

This clonotype was counted between two and nine times. This sequence joins TRBV29-1 and TRBJ1-1; D is uncertain. Germline values: CDR1 SQVTM, CDR2 ANQGSEA. The CDR3 totals 15 residues. The V end lost 5 bases, the J end lost 0 bases, and 16 bases lay between the germline ends. CDR3 region: CSVRREGGLNTEAFF. The DNA for the CDR3 is TGCAGCGTTCGTCGGGAGGGTGGACTGAACACTGAAGCTTTCTTT.

This chain joins TRBV20-1 and TRBJ2-5, with TRBD2 matching over 8 bases. After removal of 0 bases from V and 2 bases from J, the junction contained 8 bases not matched to a gene. CDR3 size: 16 residues. The germline CDR1 and CDR2 sequences are DFQATT and SNEGSKA (reference sequence). The DNA of the CDR3 is TGCAGTGCTAGAGATCTCATGAGCGGGGGACAAGAGACCCAGTACTTC. This translates into CSARDLMSGGQETQYF.

The gene calls are TRBV20-1 and TRBJ2-5; 11 bases line up with TRBD2. Trimming removed 7 bases from V and 6 bases from J; junction bases left unmatched: 13. The germline V gene encodes CDR1 DFQATT and CDR2 SNEGSKA (reference sequence). The CDR3 covers 15 residues. DNA for the CDR3: TGCAGTGGGGCCTTAGCGGGAGGGCCGTGGAAGACCCAGTACTTC. Encoded protein: CSGALAGGPWKTQYF.

This clonotype showed up many times. The rearrangement uses TRBV12-3 or TRBV12-4 and TRBJ2-1; 7 positions agree with TRBD1. Losses at the gene ends were 8 bases for V and 6 bases for J; bases not matched to a gene: 10. The CDR3 length is 14 residues. The CDR3 spells CASSPTGALNEQFF. The CDR3 nucleotides are TGTGCCAGCTCTCCTACAGGGGCCCTCAATGAGCAGTTCTTC.

The V and J genes are TRBV25-1 and TRBJ2-7, with 8 bases identical to TRBD2. This CDR3 region has 15 residues. Germline assignment: CDR1 MGHDK and CDR2 SYGVNS. J lost 3 bases, V lost 3 bases, and 7 bases had no gene match. The CDR3 protein is CASSEPGRAGYEQYF. CDR3 bases: TGTGCCAGCAGTGAGCCCGGGAGGGCCGGCTACGAGCAGTACTTC.

This clonotype was counted many times. V is TRBV9 and J is TRBJ2-1; perhaps D is TRBD1 or TRBD2 (5 bases each). V lost 0 bases to trimming and J lost 4 bases, with 11 bases between them. The length of the CDR3 is 15 residues. CDR1 is SGDLS, CDR2 YYNGEE, per germline. The CDR3 DNA is TGTGCCAGCAGCGTAGTCGTGGGACCGTACAATGAGCAGTTCTTC. Its translation is CASSVVVGPYNEQFF.

The chain joins TRBV3-1 to TRBJ2-6, with 9 bases that match TRBD1. This CDR3 has 19 amino acids. V was pared by 0 bases and J by 0 bases, with 6 bases of the junction left unmatched. From germline, CDR1 is LGHDT and CDR2 YNNKEL (reference sequence). CDR3 region: CASSQDPVGQGSGANVLTF. For the CDR3, the DNA is TGTGCCAGCAGCCAAGATCCTGTGGGACAGGGCTCTGGGGCCAACGTCCTGACTTTC.

The chain has TRBV20-1 and TRBJ2-7; 11 bases are a match to TRBD1. The germline V gene encodes CDR1 DFQATT and CDR2 SNEGSKA (reference sequence). V lost 7 bases to trimming and J lost 3 bases; unmatched junction nucleotides: 11. The CDR3 length is 15 residues. CDR3 region: CSGTSGTGGIYEQYF. The CDR3 DNA reads as TGCAGTGGTACCTCCGGGACAGGGGGAATCTACGAGCAGTACTTC.

This clonotype has ten or more counts. The chain recombines TRBV5-1 with TRBJ2-3; D might be TRBD1 (5 bases). The CDR3 is made up of 12 amino acids. Trimming pared 7 bases from V and 6 bases from J, leaving 12 bases between. Germline V gene lookup returns CDR1 SGHRS and CDR2 YFSETQ. Written as DNA, the CDR3 is TGCGCCAGCCTAGGGGTTGGTGATACGCAGTATTTT. This encodes CASLGVGDTQYF.

The chain links TRBV23-1 to TRBJ2-7, with 7 positions matching TRBD1. TRBV23-1 is an open reading frame, and its role is uncertain. The CDR3 has 16 amino acids. V dropped 0 bases and J dropped 2; count of bases not matched to a gene: 7. The CDR3 spells CASSQSRRDSPYEQYF. The CDR3, as DNA: TGCGCCAGCAGTCAATCCCGACGGGACAGTCCCTACGAGCAGTACTTC.

This sequence joins TRBV20-1 and TRBJ2-2; 10 bases agree with TRBD2. The CDR3 length is 15 residues. With 5 bases clipped from V and 5 bases from J, the junction kept 8 bases outside the gene matches. CDR1 DFQATT and CDR2 SNEGSKA come from the germline V gene (reference sequence). CDR3 residues: CSARASGSWTGELFF. The CDR3 nucleotides read TGCAGTGCTCGCGCTAGCGGGAGTTGGACCGGGGAGCTGTTTTTT.

In its sample, this clonotype was seen many times. The rearrangement uses TRBV5-1 and TRBJ2-3; D is ambiguous. CDR1 is SGHRS, CDR2 YFSETQ, per germline. Trimming left V 0 bases short and J 6 bases short, with 8 bases between. The length of the CDR3 is 13 residues. CDR3 in DNA: TGCGCCAGCAGCTTGGCTTTTGGGGATACGCAGTATTTT. Amino acid sequence: CASSLAFGDTQYF.

This clonotype was observed a few times. CDR3 sequence: CAIQRGWETQYF. The CDR3 DNA reads as TGTGCCATCCAGAGGGGTTGGGAGACCCAGTACTTC. The chain recombines TRBV15 with TRBJ2-5; D is possibly TRBD1 or TRBD2 (5 bases each). The germline V and J ends were trimmed by 10 bases and 5 bases, with 14 bases remaining between them. CDR1 and CDR2 from the germline V gene are LNHNV and YYDKDF (reference sequence). The CDR3 runs to 12 residues.

This clonotype was counted ten times or more. V usage is TRBV7-8 and J usage is TRBJ2-3; D not certain. This CDR3 is built from 12 residues. The V gene lost 7 bases and the J gene lost 2 bases, with 7 bases spanning the gap. The germline V gene has CDR1 SGHVS and CDR2 FQNEAQ. DNA for the CDR3: TGTGCCAGCAACCATGTCACAGATACGCAGTATTTT. This codes for CASNHVTDTQYF.